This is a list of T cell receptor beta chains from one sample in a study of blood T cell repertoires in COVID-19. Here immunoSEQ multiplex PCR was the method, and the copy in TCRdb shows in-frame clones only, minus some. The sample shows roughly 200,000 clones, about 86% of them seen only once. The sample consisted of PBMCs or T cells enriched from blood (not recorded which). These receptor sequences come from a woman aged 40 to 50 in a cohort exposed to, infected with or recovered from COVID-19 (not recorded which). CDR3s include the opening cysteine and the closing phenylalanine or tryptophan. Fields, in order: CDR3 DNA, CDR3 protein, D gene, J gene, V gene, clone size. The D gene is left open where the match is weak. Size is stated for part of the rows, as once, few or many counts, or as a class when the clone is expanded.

TGCGCCAGCAGATCACCGAGGGGGACTAGCGGATACCAAGAGACCCAGTACTTC,CASRSPRGTSGYQETQYF,TRBD2,TRBJ2-5,TRBV10-2,.
TGTGCCAGCAGTTACATCAGTCAGACCTTCGCATCCAGGCAGGATCAGCCCCAGCATTTT,CASSYISQTFASRQDQPQHF,.,TRBJ1-5,TRBV6-2/TRBV6-3,.
TGTGCCAGCAGCCAAGATACGGGAGGGCTTAATGAAAAACTGTTTTTT,CASSQDTGGLNEKLFF,.,TRBJ1-4,TRBV3-1/TRBV3-2,.
TGTGCCACCAGCAGGGACAGGGGAGTTTTCACTGAAGCTTTCTTT,CATSRDRGVFTEAFF,TRBD1,TRBJ1-1,TRBV15,.
TGTGCCAGCAGCGAGATCTTCGGGACAGGGATAGGGAGACCGGCCAATGAGCAGTTCTTC,CASSEIFGTGIGRPANEQFF,TRBD1,TRBJ2-1,TRBV2,.
TGTGCCAGCTCACCTGACCCAGGGCTCAATCAGCCCCAGCATTTT,CASSPDPGLNQPQHF,.,TRBJ1-5,TRBV18,.
TGCGCCAGCAGCCCCAGGGGGGAGTCTAATGAAAAACTGTTTTTT,CASSPRGESNEKLFF,TRBD1,TRBJ1-4,TRBV5-1,few
TGTGCCAGCAGCCCCTCCTCTGGAAACACCATATATTTT,CASSPSSGNTIYF,.,TRBJ1-3,TRBV9,.
TGTGCCAGCATGGGGGACAGGGCGACCTACGAGCAGTACTTC,CASMGDRATYEQYF,TRBD1,TRBJ2-7,TRBV2,few
TGTGCCAGCAGCGCGTGGACAGTTGGCACAGATACGCAGTATTTT,CASSAWTVGTDTQYF,.,TRBJ2-3,TRBV9,.
TGTGCCTGGAGGGGGACTAGCGAGATCGGGGAGCTGTTTTTT,CAWRGTSEIGELFF,TRBD2,TRBJ2-2,TRBV30,.
TGTGCCAGCAGCCCAGAGACAGGAGTCTCTGCCTACGAGCAGTACTTC,CASSPETGVSAYEQYF,.,TRBJ2-7,TRBV13,.
TGTGCCAGCAGCCAAGAATCGCGGCTCCCTCGCCATAATTCACCCCTCCACTTT,CASSQESRLPRHNSPLHF,.,TRBJ1-6,TRBV3-1/TRBV3-2,.
TGTGCCAGCAGCGTAGGACAAGACTATGGCTACACCTTC,CASSVGQDYGYTF,.,TRBJ1-2,TRBV9,.
TGTGCCAGCAGTTTCCCTAGCGGGGGGGCAGATACGCAGTATTTT,CASSFPSGGADTQYF,TRBD2,TRBJ2-3,TRBV27,.
TGCGCCAGCAGCCAAGACCCTAGCGGGAGGGTTGGAGGGGCCAACGTCCTGACTTTC,CASSQDPSGRVGGANVLTF,TRBD2,TRBJ2-6,TRBV4-1,once
TGTGCCAGCAGCTTACAGCGTGCGAACTATGGCTACACCTTC,CASSLQRANYGYTF,.,TRBJ1-2,TRBV11-2,once
TGCGCCAGCAGCTCAGCCGGGACAGGGGGCTCATACACCGGGGAGCTGTTTTTT,CASSSAGTGGSYTGELFF,TRBD1,TRBJ2-2,TRBV4-1,once
TGTGCCAGCAGCCCAGGCCCCGGGACTAGCCCCGAGCAGTACTTC,CASSPGPGTSPEQYF,TRBD2,TRBJ2-7,TRBV7-2,.
TGTGCCAGCAGCGGGAACAGGGAGGGGGGCTATGGCTACACCTTC,CASSGNREGGYGYTF,.,TRBJ1-2,TRBV13,.
TGTGCCAGCAGTTCGTACACTAGCGGGGTCAATCTGTGGGGTACGCAGTATTTT,CASSSYTSGVNLWGTQYF,TRBD2,TRBJ2-3,TRBV27,.
TGCGCCAGCAGAAAGACCCCGGCGGGGGGCCTCACAGATACGCAGTATTTT,CASRKTPAGGLTDTQYF,TRBD2,TRBJ2-3,TRBV5-1,.
TGTGCCAGCAGTCAAACCTGGTCTGCGTCGGATACGCAGTATTTT,CASSQTWSASDTQYF,.,TRBJ2-3,TRBV7-2,.
TGTGCCAGCAGCAAAGTTGTTCCGGGGAGCGGCACAGATACGCAGTATTTT,CASSKVVPGSGTDTQYF,.,TRBJ2-3,TRBV21-1,few
TGTGCCAGTAGCAATAGCCCAGAATACGAGCAGTACTTC,CASSNSPEYEQYF,.,TRBJ2-7,TRBV19,.
TGCAGTGCTAACGACAGGGGCTTCCTCCACTTT,CSANDRGFLHF,TRBD1,TRBJ1-6,TRBV20-1,.
TGCGCCAGCAGCCCCGCTGGTGGAAGGGGCCAGCCCCAGCATTTT,CASSPAGGRGQPQHF,.,TRBJ1-5,TRBV4-1,.
TGCAGCGCCTTGGACCAGCGGGGCACAGATACGCAGTATTTT,CSALDQRGTDTQYF,.,TRBJ2-3,TRBV29-1,.
TGCGCCAGCAGCTTTTCAACACGGAACACTGAAGCTTTCTTT,CASSFSTRNTEAFF,.,TRBJ1-1,TRBV5-1,once
TGTGCCAGCTCACCCGAGGGGGGGCTAGCCAAAAACATTCAGTACTTC,CASSPEGGLAKNIQYF,.,TRBJ2-4,TRBV18,.
TGTGCCAGCAGCTTAACAGGGGCTATAGATCAGCCCCAGCATTTT,CASSLTGAIDQPQHF,TRBD1,TRBJ1-5,TRBV7-7,few
TGTGCCAGCTCCTGGGAAGGGGGAGCGGCGTACGAGCAGTACTTC,CASSWEGGAAYEQYF,.,TRBJ2-7,TRBV6-5,.
TGCGCCAGCAGCCGAACAGGAGAAGACAAGAGCACTGAAGCTTTCTTT,CASSRTGEDKSTEAFF,.,TRBJ1-1,TRBV4-1,.
TGTGCCAGCAGCCAGACCTGGAACCGGGACAGGGGGCCCCACGAGCAGTACTTC,CASSQTWNRDRGPHEQYF,TRBD1,TRBJ2-7,TRBV4-2,few
TGTGCCAGTCGATTCACAGGGTTCTCTGGGGCCAACGTCCTGACTTTC,CASRFTGFSGANVLTF,.,TRBJ2-6,TRBV19,.
TGTGCCACCAGAAAAGACAGTGAAGCTTTCTTT,CATRKDSEAFF,.,TRBJ1-1,TRBV24-1,.
TGCGCCAGCAGCTTGGGGGACAGGGGCCACGAGCAGTACTTC,CASSLGDRGHEQYF,TRBD1,TRBJ2-7,TRBV5-1,.
TGTGCCAGCAGCGTAGTGGGGAGGGACGTTGGCTACACCTTC,CASSVVGRDVGYTF,.,TRBJ1-2,TRBV9,.
TGTGCCATCAGTGAGTCTGGGGGCGGGAGAGGCTCCTACAATGAGCAGTTCTTC,CAISESGGGRGSYNEQFF,.,TRBJ2-1,TRBV10-3,.
TGTGCCAGCTGCAAACCGGGACACTCGCCCTACGAGCAGTACTTC,CASCKPGHSPYEQYF,.,TRBJ2-7,TRBV28,.
TGTGCCAGCGGACTAGCGGGTGGGGCCAACGTCCTGACTTTC,CASGLAGGANVLTF,TRBD2,TRBJ2-6,TRBV7-2,.
TGTGCCATCAGTCGGACAGAGAACACTGAAGCTTTCTTT,CAISRTENTEAFF,.,TRBJ1-1,TRBV10-3,.
TGTGCCAGCAGCTTAGGAGTCGGGGTTTTAAAAGAAGCTTTCTTT,CASSLGVGVLKEAFF,.,TRBJ1-1,TRBV13,.
TGTGCCATCAGCGCCCTCGGGGGGGGAGCTATGGAGCCTGGCTACACCTTC,CAISALGGGAMEPGYTF,.,TRBJ1-2,TRBV10-3,.
TGCAGCGCCCTGACAGGGGGCTATAATTCACCCCTCCACTTT,CSALTGGYNSPLHF,TRBD1,TRBJ1-6,TRBV29-1,.
TGTGCCACTCACCCCCTCGGGGACAGGGACCTTAATGGCTACACCTTC,CATHPLGDRDLNGYTF,TRBD1,TRBJ1-2,TRBV10-3,.
TGCGCCAGCAGCCAGTATCAGGGAACTAATTCACCCCTCCACTTT,CASSQYQGTNSPLHF,.,TRBJ1-6,TRBV4-1,once
TGTGCCAGCAGCAAAGGCGGACAGGGCTCTGGGGCCAACGTCCTGACTTTC,CASSKGGQGSGANVLTF,.,TRBJ2-6,TRBV21-1,few
TGTGCCAGCAGCCGGACATCCCGCACCGGGGAGCTGTTTTTT,CASSRTSRTGELFF,.,TRBJ2-2,TRBV7-9,.
TGTGCCATCAGTGAGTCGGTGGGGAGGGCCAATCAGCCCCAGCATTTT,CAISESVGRANQPQHF,.,TRBJ1-5,TRBV10-3,.
TGTGCCAGCAGCCTGGGACTAGCGGGGCAAGAGACCCAGTACTTC,CASSLGLAGQETQYF,TRBD2,TRBJ2-5,TRBV7-9,.
TGTGCCAGCAGCAATCAGGGGGCGCGGGGAAACACCATATATTTT,CASSNQGARGNTIYF,TRBD1,TRBJ1-3,TRBV9,.
TGTGCCAGCAGTGCAAAGGGACAGAGCTCCTACGAGCAGTACTTC,CASSAKGQSSYEQYF,TRBD1,TRBJ2-7,TRBV2,.
TGTGCCATCAGTGCCTCGGACAGGGGAGCCACTGAAGCTTTCTTT,CAISASDRGATEAFF,TRBD1,TRBJ1-1,TRBV10-3,.